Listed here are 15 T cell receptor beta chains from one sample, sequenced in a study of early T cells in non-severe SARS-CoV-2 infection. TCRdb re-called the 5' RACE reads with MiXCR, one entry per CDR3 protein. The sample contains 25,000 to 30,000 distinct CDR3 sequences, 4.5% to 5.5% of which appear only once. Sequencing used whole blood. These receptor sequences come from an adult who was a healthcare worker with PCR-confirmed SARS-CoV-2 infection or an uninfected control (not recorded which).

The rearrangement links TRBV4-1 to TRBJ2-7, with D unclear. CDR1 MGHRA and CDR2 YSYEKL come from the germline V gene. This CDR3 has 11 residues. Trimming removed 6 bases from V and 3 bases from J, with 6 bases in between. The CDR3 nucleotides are TGCGCCAGCAGATCCGACTACGAGCAGTACTTC. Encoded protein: CASRSDYEQYF.

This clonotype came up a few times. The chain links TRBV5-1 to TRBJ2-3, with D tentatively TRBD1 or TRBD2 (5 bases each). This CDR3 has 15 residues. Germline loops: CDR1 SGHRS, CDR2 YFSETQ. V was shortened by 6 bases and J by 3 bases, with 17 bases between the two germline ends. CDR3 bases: TGCGCCAGCAATCCCCTGGGGACGAGTACAGATACGCAGTATTTT. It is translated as CASNPLGTSTDTQYF.

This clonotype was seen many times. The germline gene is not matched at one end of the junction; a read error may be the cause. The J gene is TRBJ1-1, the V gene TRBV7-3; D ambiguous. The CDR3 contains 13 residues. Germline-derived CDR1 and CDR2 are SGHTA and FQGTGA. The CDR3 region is CASSLTRWTEVFF. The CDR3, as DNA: TGTGCCAGCAGCTTAACCCGTTGGACTGAAGTTTTCTTT.

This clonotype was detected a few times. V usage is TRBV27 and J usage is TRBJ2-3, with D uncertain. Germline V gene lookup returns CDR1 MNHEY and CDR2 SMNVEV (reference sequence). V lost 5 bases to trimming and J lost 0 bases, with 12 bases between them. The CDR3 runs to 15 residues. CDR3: CASSPLAVSTDTQYF. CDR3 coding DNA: TGTGCCAGCAGTCCTTTGGCCGTGAGCACAGATACGCAGTATTTT.

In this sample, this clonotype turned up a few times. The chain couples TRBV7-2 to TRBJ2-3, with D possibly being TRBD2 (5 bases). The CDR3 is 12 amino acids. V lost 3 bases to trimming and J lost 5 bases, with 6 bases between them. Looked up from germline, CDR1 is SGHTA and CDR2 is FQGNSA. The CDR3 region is CASSFGGDTQYF. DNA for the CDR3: TGTGCCAGCAGCTTTGGAGGAGATACGCAGTATTTT. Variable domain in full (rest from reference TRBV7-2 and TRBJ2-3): GAGVSQSPSNKVTEKGKDVELRCDPISGHTALYWYRQSLGQGLEFLIYFQGNSAPDKSGLPSDRFSAERTGGSVSTLTIQRTQQEDSAVYLCASSFGGDTQYFGPGTRLTVL.

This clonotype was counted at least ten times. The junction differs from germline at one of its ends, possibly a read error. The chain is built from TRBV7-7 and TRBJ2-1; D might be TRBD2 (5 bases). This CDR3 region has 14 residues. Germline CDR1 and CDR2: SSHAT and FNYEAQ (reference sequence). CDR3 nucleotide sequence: TGTGCTAGCAGCTTGGGGAGCTCCTACAATGAGCAGTTCTTC. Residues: CASSLGSSYNEQFF.

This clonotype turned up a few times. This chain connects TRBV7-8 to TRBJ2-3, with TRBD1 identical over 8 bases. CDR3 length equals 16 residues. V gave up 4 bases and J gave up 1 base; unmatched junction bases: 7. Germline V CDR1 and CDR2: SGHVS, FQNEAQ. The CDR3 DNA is TGTGCCAGCAGCTCTGGGGACAGGTTGGGCACAGATACGCAGTATTTT. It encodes CASSSGDRLGTDTQYF.

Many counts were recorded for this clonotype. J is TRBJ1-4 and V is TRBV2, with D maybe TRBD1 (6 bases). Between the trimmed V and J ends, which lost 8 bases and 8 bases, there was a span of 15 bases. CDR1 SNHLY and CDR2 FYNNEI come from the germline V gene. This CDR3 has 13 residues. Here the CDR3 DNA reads TGTGCCAGCGGGGACATTTACGGCGAAAAACTGTTTTTT. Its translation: CASGDIYGEKLFF.

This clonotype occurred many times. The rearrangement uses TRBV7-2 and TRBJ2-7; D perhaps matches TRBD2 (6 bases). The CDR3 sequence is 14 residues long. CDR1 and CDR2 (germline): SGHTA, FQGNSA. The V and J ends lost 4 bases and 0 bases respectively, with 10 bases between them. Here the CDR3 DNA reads TGTGCCAGCAGCTCGGGCGGGACCTCCTACGAGCAGTACTTC. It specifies CASSSGGTSYEQYF. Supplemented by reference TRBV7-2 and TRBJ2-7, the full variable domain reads GAGVSQSPSNKVTEKGKDVELRCDPISGHTALYWYRQSLGQGLEFLIYFQGNSAPDKSGLPSDRFSAERTGGSVSTLTIQRTQQEDSAVYLCASSSGGTSYEQYFGPGTRLTVT.

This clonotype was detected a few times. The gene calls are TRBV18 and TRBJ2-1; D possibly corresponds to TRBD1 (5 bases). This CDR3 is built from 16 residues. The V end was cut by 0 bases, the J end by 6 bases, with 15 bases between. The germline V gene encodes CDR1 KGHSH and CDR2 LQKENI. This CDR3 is CASSPPMVRVRNEQFF. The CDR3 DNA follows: TGTGCCAGCTCACCACCGATGGTCAGGGTCCGCAATGAGCAGTTCTTC.

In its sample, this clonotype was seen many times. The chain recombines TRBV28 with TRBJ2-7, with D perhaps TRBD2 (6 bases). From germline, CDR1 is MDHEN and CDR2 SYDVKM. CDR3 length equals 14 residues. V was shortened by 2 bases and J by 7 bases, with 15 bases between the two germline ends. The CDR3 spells CASSLASGVEEQYF. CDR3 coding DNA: TGTGCCAGCAGTTTAGCCTCGGGAGTAGAGGAGCAGTACTTC.

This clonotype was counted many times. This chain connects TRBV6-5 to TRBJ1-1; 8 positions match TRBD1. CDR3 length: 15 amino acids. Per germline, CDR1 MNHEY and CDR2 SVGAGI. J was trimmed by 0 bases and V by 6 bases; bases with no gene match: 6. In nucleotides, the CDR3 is TGTGCCAGCAGACAGGGGGTAACAATGAACACTGAAGCTTTCTTT. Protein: CASRQGVTMNTEAFF.

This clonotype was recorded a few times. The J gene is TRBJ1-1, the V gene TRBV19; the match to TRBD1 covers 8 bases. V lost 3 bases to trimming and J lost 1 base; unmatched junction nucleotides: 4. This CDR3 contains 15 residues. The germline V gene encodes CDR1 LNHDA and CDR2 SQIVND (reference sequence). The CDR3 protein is CASSIQGAQNTEAFF. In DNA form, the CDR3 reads TGTGCCAGTAGTATCCAGGGGGCGCAGAACACTGAAGCTTTCTTT.

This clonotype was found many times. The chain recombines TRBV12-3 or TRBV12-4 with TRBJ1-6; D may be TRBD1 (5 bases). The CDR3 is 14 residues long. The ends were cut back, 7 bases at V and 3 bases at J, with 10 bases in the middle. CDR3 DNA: TGTGCCAGCACCGGAGGGGTCTATAATTCACCCCTCCACTTT. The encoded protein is CASTGGVYNSPLHF.

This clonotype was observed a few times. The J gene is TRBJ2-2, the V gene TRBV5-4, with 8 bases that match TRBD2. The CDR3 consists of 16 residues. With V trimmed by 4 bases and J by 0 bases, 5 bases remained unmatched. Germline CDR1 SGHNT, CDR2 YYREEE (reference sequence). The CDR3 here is CASSRGGHSNTGELFF. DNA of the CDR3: TGTGCCAGCAGCCGCGGGGGGCATTCGAACACCGGGGAGCTGTTTTTT.